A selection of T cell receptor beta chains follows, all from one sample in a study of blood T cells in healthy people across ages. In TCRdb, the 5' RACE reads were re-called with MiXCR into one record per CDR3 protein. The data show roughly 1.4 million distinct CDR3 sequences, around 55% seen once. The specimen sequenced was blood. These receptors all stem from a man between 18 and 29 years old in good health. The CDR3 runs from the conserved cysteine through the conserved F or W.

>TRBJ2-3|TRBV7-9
CASSFWLADGTDTQYF
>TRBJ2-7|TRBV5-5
CASSGTEQYF
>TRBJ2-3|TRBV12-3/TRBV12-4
CASRQRRVDTQYF
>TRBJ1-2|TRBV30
CAWSVDLSGPYGYTF
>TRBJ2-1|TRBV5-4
CASSRELADYNEQFF
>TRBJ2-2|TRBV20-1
CSLLAANTGELFF
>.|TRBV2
CASSDPTGSPNEQYF
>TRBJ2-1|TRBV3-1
CASSHGTSGTHNEQLF
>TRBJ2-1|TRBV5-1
CASSLVFTKLSYNEQFF
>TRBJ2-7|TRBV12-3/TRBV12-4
CASSLSAGGEQYF
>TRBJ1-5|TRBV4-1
CASSHGTENQPQHF
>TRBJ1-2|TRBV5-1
CASRPPGTEWGYTF
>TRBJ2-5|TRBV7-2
CASSFGWGPQETQYF
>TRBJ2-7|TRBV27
CASSFVRGREQYF
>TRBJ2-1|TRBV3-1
CASSQDQGMGYNEQFF
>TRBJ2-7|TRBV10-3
CATRAQGHEQYF
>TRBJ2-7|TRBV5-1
CASSLRTTYEQYF
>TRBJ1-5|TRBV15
CATSRDIGGSNQPQHF
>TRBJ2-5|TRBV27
CASSTSGGASEQYF
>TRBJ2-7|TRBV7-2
CASSPEIQGVGSYEQYF
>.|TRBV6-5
CASSYSSSSEQYF
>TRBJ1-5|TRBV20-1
CSAGTEGQPQHF
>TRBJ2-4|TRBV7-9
CASTRAGNIQYF
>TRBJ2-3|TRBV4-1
CASSPQGLLPDTQYF
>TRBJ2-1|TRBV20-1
CSAFTPLRDNEQFF
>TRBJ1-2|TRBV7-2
CASSLVSGTGGGLAYGYTF
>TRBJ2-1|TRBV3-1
CASSQLEREQFF
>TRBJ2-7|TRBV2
CASSRGGNEQYF
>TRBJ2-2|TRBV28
CASREGFAELFF
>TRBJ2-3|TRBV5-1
CATTPSGGDTQYF
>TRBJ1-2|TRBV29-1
CSVATGERGYTF
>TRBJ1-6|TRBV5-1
CASSWTREDSPLHF
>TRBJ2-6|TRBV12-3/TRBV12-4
CASRLPASGANVLTF
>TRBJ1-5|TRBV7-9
CASSLKGGQPQHF
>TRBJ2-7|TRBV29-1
CSVEQGEQYF
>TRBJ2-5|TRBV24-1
CATSALGTSGKETQYF
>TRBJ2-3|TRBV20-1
CSAWTVTDTQYF
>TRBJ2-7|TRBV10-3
CAISEQGRATYEQYF
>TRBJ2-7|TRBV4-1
CASSHPGTGGPDYEQYF
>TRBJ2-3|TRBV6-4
CASSRTGWTDTQYF
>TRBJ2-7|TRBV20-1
CSASFSLSPPGPKRKAQYF
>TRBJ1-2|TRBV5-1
CASSEATGVGYGYTF
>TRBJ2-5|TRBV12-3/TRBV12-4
CASSHHLRDKEAGQYF
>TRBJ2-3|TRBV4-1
CASSPSESPDTQYF
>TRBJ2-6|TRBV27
CASSPHDESVRANVLTF
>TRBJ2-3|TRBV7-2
CASRQTGILGPDTQYF
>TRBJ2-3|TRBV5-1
CASSPRDGSTDTQYF
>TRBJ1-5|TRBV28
CASLRVENQPQHF
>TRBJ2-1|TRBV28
CASSLSGGRSYNEQFF
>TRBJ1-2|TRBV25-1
CASSTSGLNYGYTF
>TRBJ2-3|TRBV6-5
CASSYQWTGDESRDTQYF
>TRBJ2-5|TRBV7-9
CASSINSGRRETQYF
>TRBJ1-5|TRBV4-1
CASSQDSGYSNQPQHF
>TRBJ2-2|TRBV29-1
CSVNKRDRGDTGELFF
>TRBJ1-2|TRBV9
CASSERLWAGGTYGYTF
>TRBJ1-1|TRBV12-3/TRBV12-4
CASSLRGGPEAFF
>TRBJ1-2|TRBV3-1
CASSQGEDSNYGYTF
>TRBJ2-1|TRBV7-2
CASSTAGWDEQFF
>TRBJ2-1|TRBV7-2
CASSLGYPGGTEQFF